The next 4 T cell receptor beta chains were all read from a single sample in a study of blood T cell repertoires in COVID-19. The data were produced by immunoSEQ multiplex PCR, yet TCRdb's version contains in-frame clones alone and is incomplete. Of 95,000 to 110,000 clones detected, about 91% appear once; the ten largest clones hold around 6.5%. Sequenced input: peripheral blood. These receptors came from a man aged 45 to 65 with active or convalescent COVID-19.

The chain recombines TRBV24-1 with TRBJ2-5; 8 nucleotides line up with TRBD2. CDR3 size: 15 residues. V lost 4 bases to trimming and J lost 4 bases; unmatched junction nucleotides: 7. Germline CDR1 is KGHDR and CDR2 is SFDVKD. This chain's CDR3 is CATSEQTSVAETQYF. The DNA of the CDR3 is TGTGCCACCAGTGAGCAGACTAGCGTAGCAGAGACCCAGTACTTC.

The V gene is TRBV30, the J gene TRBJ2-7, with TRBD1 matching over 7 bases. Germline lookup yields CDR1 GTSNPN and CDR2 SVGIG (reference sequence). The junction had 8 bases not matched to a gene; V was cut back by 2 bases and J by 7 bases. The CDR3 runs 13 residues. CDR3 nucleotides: TGTGCCTGGAGTCAGGGGGAAGGGTATGAGCAGTACTTC. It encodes CAWSQGEGYEQYF.

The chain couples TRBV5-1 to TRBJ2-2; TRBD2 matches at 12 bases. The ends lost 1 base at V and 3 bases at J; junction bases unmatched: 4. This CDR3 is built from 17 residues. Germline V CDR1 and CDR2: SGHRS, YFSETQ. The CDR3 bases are TGCGCCAGCAGCTTGAGTCCTAGCGGGAGGGACACCGGGGAGCTGTTTTTT. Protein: CASSLSPSGRDTGELFF. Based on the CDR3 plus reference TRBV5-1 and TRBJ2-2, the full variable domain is KAGVTQTPRYLIKTRGQQVTLSCSPISGHRSVSWYQQTPGQGLQFLFEYFSETQRNKGNFPGRFSGRQFSNSRSEMNVSTLELGDSALYLCASSLSPSGRDTGELFFGEGSRLTVL.

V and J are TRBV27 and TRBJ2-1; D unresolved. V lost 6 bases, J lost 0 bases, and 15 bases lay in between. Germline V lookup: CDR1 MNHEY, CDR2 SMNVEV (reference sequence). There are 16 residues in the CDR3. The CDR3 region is CASSHPPVSSYNEQFF. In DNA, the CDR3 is TGTGCCAGCAGCCACCCCCCAGTAAGCTCCTACAATGAGCAGTTCTTC.